One and the same sample provided the 11 T cell receptor beta chains below, sequenced in a study of blood T cell repertoires in COVID-19. The table came from immunoSEQ multiplex PCR; TCRdb's copy has only in-frame clones and leaves some out. Of 200,000 to 300,000 clones listed, 86% are singletons. Sequencing used peripheral blood. The receptors were sampled from a woman at least 80 years old with COVID-19, enrolled during active disease.

The gene calls are TRBV5-4 and TRBJ1-2; possibly TRBD1 for D (6 bases). Per germline, CDR1 SGHNT and CDR2 YYREEE (reference sequence). Trimming stripped 1 base from V and 4 bases from J, with 14 bases between. The CDR3 contains 15 residues. Written as DNA, the CDR3 is TGTGCCAGCAGCTTGTGGGGGCCCGAGTTCTATGGCTACACCTTC. Protein: CASSLWGPEFYGYTF.

The rearrangement uses TRBV28 and TRBJ1-6; 9 bases are shared with TRBD1. Per germline, CDR1 MDHEN and CDR2 SYDVKM. The CDR3 has 14 amino acids. V trimming: 6 bases; J trimming: 9 bases; junction bases outside the gene matches: 6. CDR3 sequence: CASRLQGAASPLHF. The CDR3 DNA reads TGTGCCAGCAGACTACAGGGGGCAGCTTCACCCCTCCACTTT.

The chain recombines TRBV19 with TRBJ1-1, with D tentatively TRBD1 (6 bases). Looked up from germline, CDR1 is LNHDA and CDR2 is SQIVND (reference sequence). Trimming left V 6 bases short and J 4 bases short, with 15 bases between. The CDR3 runs to 14 residues. The CDR3 DNA reads TGTGCCAGTAGATACAGGGAAGAGGGCACTGAAGCTTTCTTT. Translated: CASRYREEGTEAFF.

The V call is TRBV5-1, the J call TRBJ2-5; possibly TRBD2 for D (5 bases). This CDR3 has 15 residues. Germline loops: CDR1 SGHRS, CDR2 YFSETQ. With 0 bases removed from V and 2 bases from J, the gap between germline ends came to 11 bases. CDR3 nucleotide sequence: TGCGCCAGCAGCTTGGGGATAGCGAATCAAGAGACCCAGTACTTC. Its protein is CASSLGIANQETQYF.

The chain's CDR3 is CASSPGQVAGELFF. The CDR3 coding sequence is TGTGCCAGCTCACCGGGACAGGTCGCCGGGGAGCTGTTTTTT. The J gene is TRBJ2-2, the V gene TRBV18; 8 nucleotides agree with TRBD1. V lost 3 bases and J lost 6; bases outside the gene matches: 3. This CDR3 spans 14 amino acids. Germline V gene lookup returns CDR1 KGHSH and CDR2 LQKENI.

The sample holds one count of this clone. This rearrangement joins TRBV28 to TRBJ2-1; 11 bases agree with TRBD2. Germline CDR1 reads MDHEN; CDR2 reads SYDVKM. The length of the CDR3 is 17 residues. J gave up 2 bases and V 4 bases, and 7 bases lay outside the gene matches. The CDR3 region has the DNA TGTGCCAGCAGTTCCCAGGGACTAGCGGAAGCCTACAATGAGCAGTTCTTC. Its translation is CASSSQGLAEAYNEQFF. The full variable domain, with the rest looked up from reference TRBV28 and TRBJ2-1, is DVKVTQSSRYLVKRTGEKVFLECVQDMDHENMFWYRQDPGLGLRLIYFSYDVKMKEKGDIPEGYSVSREKKERFSLILESASTNQTSMYLCASSSQGLAEAYNEQFFGPGTRLTVL.

This clone has a single count. The chain links TRBV6-5 to TRBJ2-7, with TRBD1 identical over 9 bases. Trimming cost V 7 bases and J 8 bases; bases outside gene matches: 12. Per germline, CDR1 MNHEY and CDR2 SVGAGI. This CDR3 is built from 14 residues. CDR3 coding DNA: TGTGCCAGCACCCGGACAGGGGCCGGAGGAAAGCAGTACTTC. Its translation is CASTRTGAGGKQYF.

The chain joins TRBV5-1 to TRBJ1-4, with 8 bases aligning to TRBD1. CDR3 size: 16 residues. V shed 1 base, J shed 12 bases, and the junction held 14 bases outside the gene matches. Germline values: CDR1 SGHRS, CDR2 YFSETQ. The CDR3 here is CASSLIGTGGHEELFF. For the CDR3, the DNA is TGCGCCAGCAGCTTGATAGGGACAGGAGGACATGAGGAACTGTTTTTT.

The sample holds one count of this clone. Other nucleotide sequences in the sample specify the same CDR3. This rearrangement joins TRBV9 to TRBJ2-1, with 9 bases fitting TRBD2. Germline V gene sequence: CDR1 SGDLS, CDR2 YYNGEE. CDR3 size: 19 residues. V was clipped by 0 bases and J by 6 bases; unmatched bases: 16. The CDR3 region is CASSVGDPAGGLGGNEQFF. CDR3 DNA: TGTGCCAGCAGCGTAGGCGATCCAGCGGGGGGTCTGGGGGGCAATGAGCAGTTCTTC.

The genes are TRBV6-4 and TRBJ2-1; no firm D call. CDR1 is MRHNA, CDR2 SNTAGT, per germline. The CDR3 runs 16 residues. V was trimmed by 2 bases and J by 5 bases, leaving 16 bases between them. CDR3 region: CASSDSAGASNNEQFF. The DNA of the CDR3 is TGTGCCAGCAGTGACAGTGCAGGCGCCTCTAACAATGAGCAGTTCTTC.

This clone was seen just once. The rearrangement uses TRBV4-1 and TRBJ1-2; D not certain. CDR3 size: 15 residues. Trimming shortened V by 1 base and J by 2 bases, and 11 bases separated the two germline ends. Germline CDR1 reads MGHRA; CDR2 reads YSYEKL. This chain's CDR3 is CASSQGPTENYGYTF. CDR3 in DNA: TGCGCCAGCAGCCAAGGCCCCACAGAGAACTATGGCTACACCTTC.